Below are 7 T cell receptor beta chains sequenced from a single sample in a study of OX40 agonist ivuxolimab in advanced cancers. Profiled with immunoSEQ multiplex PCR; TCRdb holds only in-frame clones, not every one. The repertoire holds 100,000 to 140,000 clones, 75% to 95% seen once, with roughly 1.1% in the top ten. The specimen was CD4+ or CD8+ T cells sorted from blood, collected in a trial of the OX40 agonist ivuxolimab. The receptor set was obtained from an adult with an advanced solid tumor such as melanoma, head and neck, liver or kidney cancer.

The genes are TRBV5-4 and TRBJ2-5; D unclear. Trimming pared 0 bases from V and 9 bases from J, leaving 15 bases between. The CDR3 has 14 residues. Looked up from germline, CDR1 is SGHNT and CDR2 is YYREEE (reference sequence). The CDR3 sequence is CASSLDGFTGAQYF. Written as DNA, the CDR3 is TGTGCCAGCAGCTTGGACGGCTTTACTGGGGCCCAGTACTTC.

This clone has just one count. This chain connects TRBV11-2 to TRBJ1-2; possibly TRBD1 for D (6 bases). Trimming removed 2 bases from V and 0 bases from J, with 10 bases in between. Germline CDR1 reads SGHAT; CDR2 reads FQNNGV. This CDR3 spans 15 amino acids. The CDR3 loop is CASSLRDTTNYGYTF. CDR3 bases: TGTGCCAGCAGCTTAAGGGACACCACTAACTATGGCTACACCTTC.

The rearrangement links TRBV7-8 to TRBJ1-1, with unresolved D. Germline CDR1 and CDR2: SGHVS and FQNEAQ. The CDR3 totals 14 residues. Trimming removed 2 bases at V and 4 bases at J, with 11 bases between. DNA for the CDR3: TGTGCCAGCAGCTTAAGGGTAGGCCTCACTGAAGCTTTCTTT. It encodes CASSLRVGLTEAFF.

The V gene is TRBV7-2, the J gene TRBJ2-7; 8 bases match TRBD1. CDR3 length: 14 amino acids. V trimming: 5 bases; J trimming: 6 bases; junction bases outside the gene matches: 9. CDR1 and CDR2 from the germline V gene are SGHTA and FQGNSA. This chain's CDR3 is CASSANQGAGEQYF. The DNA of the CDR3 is TGTGCCAGCAGCGCAAACCAGGGGGCAGGCGAGCAGTACTTC.

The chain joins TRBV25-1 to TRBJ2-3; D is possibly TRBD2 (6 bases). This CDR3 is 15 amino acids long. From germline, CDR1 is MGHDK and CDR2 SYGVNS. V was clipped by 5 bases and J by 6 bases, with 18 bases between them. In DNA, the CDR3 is TGTGCCAGCAGTCTGGGGGACTTACCCTGGGATACGCAGTATTTT. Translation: CASSLGDLPWDTQYF.

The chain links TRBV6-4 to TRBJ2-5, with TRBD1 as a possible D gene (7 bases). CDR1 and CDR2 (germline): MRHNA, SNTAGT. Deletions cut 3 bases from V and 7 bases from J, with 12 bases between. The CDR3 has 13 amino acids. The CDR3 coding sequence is TGTGCCAGCAGTGAGGAGGGGGCCGGGACCCAGTACTTC. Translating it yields CASSEEGAGTQYF.

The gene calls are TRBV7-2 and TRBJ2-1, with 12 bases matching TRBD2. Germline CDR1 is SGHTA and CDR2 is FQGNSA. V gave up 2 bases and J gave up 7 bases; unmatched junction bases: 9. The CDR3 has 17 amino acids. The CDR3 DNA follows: TGTGCCAGCAGCTTACGTCGGCTAGCGGGAGGGTCGAATGAGCAGTTCTTC. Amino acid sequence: CASSLRRLAGGSNEQFF. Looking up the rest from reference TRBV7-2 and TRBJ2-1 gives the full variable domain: GAGVSQSPSNKVTEKGKDVELRCDPISGHTALYWYRQSLGQGLEFLIYFQGNSAPDKSGLPSDRFSAERTGGSVSTLTIQRTQQEDSAVYLCASSLRRLAGGSNEQFFGPGTRLTVL.